The 18 T cell receptor beta chains below were found in one sample sequenced in a study of blood T cell repertoires in COVID-19. This table comes from immunoSEQ multiplex PCR, and its TCRdb copy is limited to in-frame clones, with some not included. Among fewer than 100,000 clones listed, around 87% were seen once. The sequenced sample was peripheral blood. The receptors shown here come from a human donor in a cohort sampled during active COVID-19.

The chain joins TRBV4-1 to TRBJ1-2; 9 bases agree with TRBD1. The CDR3 totals 15 residues. V dropped 4 bases and J dropped 2; count of bases not matched to a gene: 5. Germline V CDR1 and CDR2: MGHRA, YSYEKL. The CDR3 DNA sequence: TGCGCCAGCAGCCTTAGACAGGGGGACAACTATGGCTACACCTTC. Its protein product is CASSLRQGDNYGYTF.

This chain joins TRBV5-4 and TRBJ2-1; the match to TRBD2 covers 11 bases. The length of the CDR3 is 15 residues. Germline values: CDR1 SGHNT, CDR2 YYREEE (reference sequence). With V trimmed by 0 bases and J by 6 bases, 2 bases remained unmatched. The CDR3 bases are TGTGCCAGCAGCTTGGTGACTAGCGGGGTCAATGAGCAGTTCTTC. This translates into CASSLVTSGVNEQFF.

The V and J genes are TRBV9 and TRBJ2-7; a weak D match, TRBD2 (6 bases). Germline V gene sequence: CDR1 SGDLS, CDR2 YYNGEE. V lost 0 bases to trimming and J lost 3 bases, with 10 bases between them. This CDR3 has 14 amino acids. In nucleotides, the CDR3 is TGTGCCAGCAGCGTAGGGGGACTCGGCTACGAGCAGTACTTC. This translates into CASSVGGLGYEQYF.

The chain couples TRBV6-5 to TRBJ1-3; perhaps TRBD1 as D (6 bases). The germline CDR1 and CDR2 sequences are MNHEY and SVGAGI. V lost 6 bases and J lost 2, with 11 bases in between. This CDR3 has 14 amino acids. For the CDR3, the DNA is TGTGCCAGCAGGCTACAGGGAGCTGGAAACACCATATATTTT. Translating gives CASRLQGAGNTIYF.

The J gene is TRBJ1-1, the V gene TRBV6-5; TRBD1 aligns across 11 bases. Germline CDR1 and CDR2: MNHEY and SVGAGI. CDR3 size: 15 residues. The V and J ends lost 6 bases and 1 base, in that order; junction bases with no gene match: 4. For the CDR3, the DNA is TGTGCCAGCAGCCGGGACAGGGGGAGGAACACTGAAGCTTTCTTT. Protein product: CASSRDRGRNTEAFF.

V usage is TRBV10-1 and J usage is TRBJ2-1, with 8 bases matching TRBD1. Germline lookup yields CDR1 WNHNN and CDR2 SYGVQD (reference sequence). The CDR3 contains 14 residues. V lost 10 bases to trimming and J lost 6 bases; unmatched junction nucleotides: 11. The CDR3 region is CAIRRDRSPNEQFF. The CDR3, as DNA: TGCGCCATTCGACGGGACAGGAGCCCCAATGAGCAGTTCTTC.

This chain joins TRBV7-2 and TRBJ2-5; D ambiguous. CDR3 length: 13 amino acids. The V gene's germline CDR1 is SGHTA and CDR2 FQGNSA. Trimming removed 1 base at V and 2 bases at J, with 5 bases between. The CDR3 DNA reads TGTGCCAGCAGCTTAGGTCTGCAAGAGACCCAGTACTTC. Protein: CASSLGLQETQYF.

The CDR3 region has the DNA TGTGCCAGTAGTATAGTAGTCGGGCAGGGCTACAATGAGCAGTTCTTC. Translating it yields CASSIVVGQGYNEQFF. This chain links TRBV19 with TRBJ2-1; TRBD1 is a possible D gene (5 bases). Germline V gene sequence: CDR1 LNHDA, CDR2 SQIVND (reference sequence). V gave up 1 base and J gave up 3 bases, with 13 bases separating them. The CDR3 contains 16 residues.

The chain joins TRBV11-2 to TRBJ2-1, with D possibly being TRBD2 (5 bases). CDR1 SGHAT and CDR2 FQNNGV come from the germline V gene. This CDR3 spans 16 amino acids. Trimming removed 2 bases from V and 3 bases from J, with 14 bases in between. This CDR3 reads CASSLIRGGNYNEQFF. CDR3 coding DNA: TGTGCCAGCAGCTTAATCCGAGGAGGCAACTACAATGAGCAGTTCTTC.

This clone was seen only once. The chain recombines TRBV7-8 with TRBJ2-3, with 9 bases lining up with TRBD2. The CDR3 runs 16 residues. Trimming took 5 bases from V and 4 from J; bases not matched to a gene: 10. From germline, CDR1 is SGHVS and CDR2 FQNEAQ. The CDR3 sequence is CASSLPTSGGADTQYF. The CDR3 DNA reads as TGTGCCAGCAGCCTGCCGACTAGCGGAGGGGCAGATACGCAGTATTTT.

The CDR3 nucleotides read TGTGCCAGCAGCTTGGACAGGTTGGCCCACAATGAGCAGTTCTTC. Amino acid sequence: CASSLDRLAHNEQFF. This sequence joins TRBV27 and TRBJ2-1; 7 nucleotides align to TRBD1. CDR3 length equals 15 residues. J was trimmed by 5 bases and V by 6 bases; bases with no gene match: 10. CDR1 is MNHEY, CDR2 SMNVEV, per germline (reference sequence).

This chain connects TRBV3-1 (or the pseudogene TRBV3-2) to TRBJ2-5; 10 nucleotides line up with TRBD2. The CDR3 loop spans 17 amino acids. The germline CDR1 and CDR2 sequences are LGHDT and YNNKEL (reference sequence). V shed 0 bases and J 5 bases; nucleotides not matched to a gene: 9. CDR3 nucleotide sequence: TGTGCCAGCAGCCAAGAAAAGCGGGAGGGCCGTTGGGAGACCCAGTACTTC. It encodes CASSQEKREGRWETQYF.

This chain connects TRBV19 to TRBJ1-2; D possibly corresponds to TRBD1 (5 bases). V dropped 1 base and J dropped 7 bases, with 16 bases sitting between them. CDR3 size: 15 residues. Germline V gene sequence: CDR1 LNHDA, CDR2 SQIVND (reference sequence). CDR3 amino acids: CASSIAGPVSIGYTF. The DNA for the CDR3 is TGTGCCAGTAGTATAGCAGGGCCGGTGTCCATTGGCTACACCTTC.

This chain joins TRBV2 and TRBJ2-1; perhaps TRBD1 as D (6 bases). The CDR3 has 14 amino acids. Germline V gene lookup returns CDR1 SNHLY and CDR2 FYNNEI. Trimming took 11 bases from V and 2 from J, leaving 16 bases between them. The CDR3 loop is CAGERDTAYNEQFF. Here the CDR3 DNA reads TGTGCCGGGGAACGGGACACCGCCTACAATGAGCAGTTCTTC.

This clone was counted once. The genes are TRBV21-1 and TRBJ1-5. TRBV21-1 is reported as a pseudogene. This CDR3 region has 18 residues. The CDR3 region has the DNA TGTGCCAGCAGCAAAGTGGGTTGTAGCCTGGAGGACAATCAGCCCCAGCATTTT. Translated: CASSKVGCSLEDNQPQHF.

The CDR3, as DNA: TGCGCCAGCAGCTTGGAGGGACTAGCGGGAGTTTTGACCGGGGAGCTGTTTTTT. It yields the protein CASSLEGLAGVLTGELFF. V and J are TRBV5-1 and TRBJ2-2; 14 bases fit TRBD2. Trimming at V came to 0 bases and at J to 5 bases, leaving 6 bases not matched to a gene. The germline CDR1 and CDR2 sequences are SGHRS and YFSETQ. CDR3 length: 18 residues.

V gene TRBV7-9 combines with J gene TRBJ1-1; D uncertain. The length of the CDR3 is 13 residues. Germline CDR1 and CDR2: SEHNR and FQNEAQ (reference sequence). V gave up 7 bases and J gave up 1 base, with 10 bases separating them. Here the CDR3 reads CASINRQNTEAFF. CDR3 nucleotides: TGTGCCAGCATCAATAGACAGAACACTGAAGCTTTCTTT. Full variable domain (outside the CDR3, taken from reference TRBV7-9 and TRBJ1-1): DTGVSQNPRHKITKRGQNVTFRCDPISEHNRLYWYRQTLGQGPEFLTYFQNEAQLEKSRLLSDRFSAERPKGSFSTLEIQRTEQGDSAMYLCASINRQNTEAFFGQGTRLTVV.

CDR3: CATSDGAGLVPYNEQFF. The CDR3 coding sequence is TGTGCCACCAGTGATGGAGCGGGACTGGTCCCCTACAATGAGCAGTTCTTC. The rearrangement uses TRBV24-1 and TRBJ2-1, with TRBD2 matching 7 bases. Germline V gene data show CDR1 as KGHDR and CDR2 as SFDVKD. With 3 bases clipped from V and 2 bases from J, the junction kept 9 bases outside the gene matches. The CDR3 is 17 residues long.